These 18 T cell receptor beta chains were all obtained from the same sample, sequenced in a study of cytomegalovirus exposure and HLA in healthy donors. Use of 60 Vbeta and 13 Jbeta primers characterized the PCR. Data came from immunoSEQ multiplex PCR; TCRdb stores just in-frame clones and leaves some out. The sample lists fewer than 150,000 clones; around two thirds were seen once. The source material was PBMCs. The receptors stem from a woman in her thirties or forties in good health and CMV-seropositive.

The rearrangement uses TRBV6-6 and TRBJ2-5, with D maybe TRBD2 (5 bases). CDR1 is MNHNY, CDR2 SVGAGI, per germline (reference sequence). There are 14 residues in the CDR3. V was shortened by 0 bases and J by 7 bases, with 12 bases between the two germline ends. The CDR3 here is CASSYSTQAGTQYF. The DNA of the CDR3 is TGTGCCAGCAGTTACTCGACCCAGGCGGGGACCCAGTACTTC.

V and J are TRBV29-1 and TRBJ2-3, with D perhaps matching TRBD1 (6 bases). Trimming removed 5 bases at V and 5 bases at J, with 20 bases between. The CDR3 covers 15 residues. Germline CDR1 and CDR2: SQVTM and ANQGSEA. This chain's CDR3 is CSVLPEQGLRDTQYF. CDR3 in DNA: TGCAGCGTTTTGCCCGAACAGGGTTTAAGAGATACGCAGTATTTT.

The chain links TRBV7-2 to TRBJ1-3; D perhaps matches TRBD1 (6 bases). Trimming left V 5 bases short and J 1 base short, with 9 bases between. Germline assignment: CDR1 SGHTA and CDR2 FQGNSA. The CDR3 is made up of 14 amino acids. The CDR3 DNA sequence: TGTGCCAGCAGCGCGGACAGATCTGGAAACACCATATATTTT. Its translation is CASSADRSGNTIYF.

This clone was observed a handful of times. This chain links TRBV7-8 with TRBJ2-7; possible D gene TRBD1, 5 bases. The V and J ends lost 2 bases and 6 bases respectively, with 8 bases between them. CDR3 length: 12 amino acids. CDR1 is SGHVS, CDR2 FQNEAQ, per germline. The CDR3 nucleotides are TGTGCCAGCAGCTTAACGGACACCGAGCAGTACTTC. This encodes CASSLTDTEQYF.

The rearrangement uses TRBV11-2 and TRBJ2-1, with a tentative D call TRBD2 (5 bases). V was shortened by 5 bases and J by 5 bases, with 16 bases between the two germline ends. Germline V lookup: CDR1 SGHAT, CDR2 FQNNGV. The length of the CDR3 is 15 residues. CDR3 protein: CASSGLEVVDNEQFF. CDR3 DNA: TGTGCCAGCAGCGGGCTGGAGGTGGTTGACAATGAGCAGTTCTTC.

The J gene is TRBJ2-5, the V gene TRBV7-3, with D possibly being TRBD1 (7 bases). The CDR3 extends over 13 amino acids. V lost 2 bases and J lost 7, with 11 bases in between. Germline CDR1 SGHTA, CDR2 FQGTGA. CDR3 DNA sequence: TGTGCCAGCAGCTTACAGGGGGGCCCGACCCAGTACTTC. This encodes CASSLQGGPTQYF. Based on the CDR3 plus reference TRBV7-3 and TRBJ2-5, the full variable domain is GAGVSQTPSNKVTEKGKYVELRCDPISGHTALYWYRQSLGQGPEFLIYFQGTGAADDSGLPNDRFFAVRPEGSVSTLKIQRTERGDSAVYLCASSLQGGPTQYFGPGTRLLVL.

The chain recombines TRBV11-2 with TRBJ1-6, with a weak D call TRBD1 (5 bases). Trimming pared 6 bases from V and 14 bases from J, leaving 17 bases between. Germline CDR1 and CDR2: SGHAT and FQNNGV. CDR3 length: 13 amino acids. CDR3 coding DNA: TGTGCCAGCAGTCCTAGGTCCTGGGGCTCCCTCCACTTT. Translated, it gives CASSPRSWGSLHF.

This chain uses TRBV5-1 with TRBJ1-4; D may be TRBD1 (5 bases). Germline CDR1 is SGHRS and CDR2 is YFSETQ. Trimming took off 0 bases at V and 4 bases at J, with 16 bases between the two ends. This CDR3 has 17 amino acids. The CDR3 here is CASSLAPWQGDNEKLFF. Here the CDR3 DNA reads TGCGCCAGCAGCTTGGCCCCATGGCAGGGCGATAATGAAAAACTGTTTTTT.

The chain employs TRBV6-6 and TRBJ2-7; D is uncertain. The CDR3 is made up of 14 amino acids. Germline loops: CDR1 MNHNY, CDR2 SVGAGI (reference sequence). Between the trimmed V and J ends, which lost 9 bases and 0 bases, there was a span of 15 bases. The DNA of the CDR3 is TGTGCCAGTAAAAGCGCGGAACCCTCCTACGAGCAGTACTTC. Translation: CASKSAEPSYEQYF.

The chain is built from TRBV9 and TRBJ2-2, with a weak D call TRBD1 (7 bases). Trimming pared 0 bases from V and 7 bases from J, leaving 13 bases between. CDR1 and CDR2 (germline): SGDLS, YYNGEE. This CDR3 contains 15 residues. CDR3 protein: CASSVARGASGELFF. CDR3 DNA sequence: TGTGCCAGCAGCGTAGCCAGGGGGGCAAGCGGGGAGCTGTTTTTT. The whole variable domain, filled in from reference TRBV9 and TRBJ2-2, reads DSGVTQTPKHLITATGQRVTLRCSPRSGDLSVYWYQQSLDQGLQFLIQYYNGEERAKGNILERFSAQQFPDLHSELNLSSLELGDSALYFCASSVARGASGELFFGEGSRLTVL.

This chain connects TRBV9 to TRBJ2-3; possible D gene TRBD2, 5 bases. CDR1 is SGDLS, CDR2 YYNGEE, per germline. Trimming cost V 1 base and J 4 bases, with 13 bases left between them. The CDR3 runs 15 residues. The CDR3 region is CASSVTGGNADTQYF. The CDR3 DNA is TGTGCCAGCAGCGTAACCGGAGGAAACGCAGATACGCAGTATTTT.

The V and J genes are TRBV5-1 and TRBJ2-7, with TRBD1 identical over 8 bases. V trimming: 4 bases; J trimming: 2 bases; junction bases outside the gene matches: 11. The CDR3 is made up of 16 amino acids. Germline V gene sequence: CDR1 SGHRS, CDR2 YFSETQ. The CDR3 sequence is CASSRDGQGAAYEQYF. CDR3 nucleotide sequence: TGCGCCAGCAGCAGGGATGGTCAGGGGGCAGCCTACGAGCAGTACTTC.

The chain combines TRBV7-2 with TRBJ1-6; weak D call: TRBD1 (5 bases). CDR1 is SGHTA and CDR2 is FQGNSA in the germline V gene. The length of the CDR3 is 15 residues. V was trimmed by 5 bases and J by 5 bases, leaving 13 bases between them. CDR3 nucleotides: TGTGCCAGCAGCGAACGACAGCGCAATAATTCACCCCTCCACTTT. Encoded protein: CASSERQRNNSPLHF.

This clone showed up just a few times. The rearrangement links TRBV4-2 to TRBJ1-6; 7 bases are shared with TRBD1. Germline V gives CDR1 LGHNA, CDR2 YNFKEQ. CDR3 length: 15 residues. Losses at the gene ends were 2 bases for V and 7 bases for J; bases not matched to a gene: 5. CDR3: CASSQPDRVNSPLHF. The CDR3 DNA reads as TGTGCCAGCAGCCAACCAGACAGGGTCAATTCACCCCTCCACTTT.

The chain links TRBV4-1 to TRBJ2-7; 11 nucleotides align to TRBD2. Germline trimming cut 6 bases from V and 0 bases from J; bases unmatched to any gene: 4. Germline lookup yields CDR1 MGHRA and CDR2 YSYEKL. CDR3 size: 15 residues. DNA of the CDR3: TGCGCCAGCAGTCGACTAGCGGGGAGCTCCTACGAGCAGTACTTC. Translated: CASSRLAGSSYEQYF.

V gene TRBV19 combines with J gene TRBJ1-1, with D unresolved. CDR3 size: 13 residues. Germline V gene data show CDR1 as LNHDA and CDR2 as SQIVND (reference sequence). V was shortened by 6 bases and J by 10 bases, with 18 bases between the two germline ends. The CDR3 bases are TGTGCCAGTAGCATACGGCCCCACGAGGGAGCTTTCTTT. As protein: CASSIRPHEGAFF.

The V gene is TRBV11-1, the J gene TRBJ1-1; D remains ambiguous. CDR3 size: 15 residues. V lost 1 base, J lost 0 bases, and 9 bases lay in between. Per germline, CDR1 SGHAT and CDR2 FQDESV (reference sequence). CDR3 DNA: TGTGCCAGCAGCTTAGGTCCGCTAATGAACACTGAAGCTTTCTTT. It specifies CASSLGPLMNTEAFF.

This clone is a singleton in its sample. The chain joins TRBV10-1 to TRBJ1-6, with unresolved D. Per germline, CDR1 WNHNN and CDR2 SYGVQD (reference sequence). The CDR3 runs to 14 residues. V shed 7 bases and J shed 0 bases, with 7 bases lying between them. CDR3 amino acids: CASNGSSYNSPLHF. Here the CDR3 DNA reads TGCGCCAGCAACGGGTCCTCCTATAATTCACCCCTCCACTTT.